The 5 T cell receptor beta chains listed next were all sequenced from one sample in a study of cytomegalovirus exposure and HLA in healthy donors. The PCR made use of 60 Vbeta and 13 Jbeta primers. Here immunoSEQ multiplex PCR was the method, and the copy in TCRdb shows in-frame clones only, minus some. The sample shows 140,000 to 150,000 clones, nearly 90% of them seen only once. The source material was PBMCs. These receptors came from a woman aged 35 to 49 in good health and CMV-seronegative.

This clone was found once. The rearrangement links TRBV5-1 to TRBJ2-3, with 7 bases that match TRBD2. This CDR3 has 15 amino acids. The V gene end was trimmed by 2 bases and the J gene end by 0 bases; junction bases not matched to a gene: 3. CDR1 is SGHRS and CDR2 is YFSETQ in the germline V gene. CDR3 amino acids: CASSFTSVSTDTQYF. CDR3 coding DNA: TGCGCCAGCAGCTTCACTAGCGTTAGCACAGATACGCAGTATTTT.

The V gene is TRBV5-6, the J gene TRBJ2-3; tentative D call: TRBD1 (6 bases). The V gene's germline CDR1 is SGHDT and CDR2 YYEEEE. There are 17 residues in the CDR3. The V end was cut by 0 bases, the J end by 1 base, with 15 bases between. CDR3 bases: TGTGCCAGCAGCTTGGCTCAGGGGTACGGGGGCACAGATACGCAGTATTTT. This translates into CASSLAQGYGGTDTQYF.

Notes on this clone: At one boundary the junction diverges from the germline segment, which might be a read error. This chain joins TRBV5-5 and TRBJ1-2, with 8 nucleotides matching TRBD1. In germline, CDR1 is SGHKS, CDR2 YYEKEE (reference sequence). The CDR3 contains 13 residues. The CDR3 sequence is CASRLDREGGYTF. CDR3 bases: TGTGCCAGCAGATTGGACAGGGAGGGTGGCTACACCTTC.

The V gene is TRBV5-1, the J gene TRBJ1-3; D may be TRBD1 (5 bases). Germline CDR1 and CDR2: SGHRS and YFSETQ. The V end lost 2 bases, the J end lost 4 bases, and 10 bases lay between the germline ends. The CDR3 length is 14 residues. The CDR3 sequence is CASSLQGAGNTIYF. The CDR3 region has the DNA TGCGCCAGCAGCTTACAAGGGGCCGGAAACACCATATATTTT.

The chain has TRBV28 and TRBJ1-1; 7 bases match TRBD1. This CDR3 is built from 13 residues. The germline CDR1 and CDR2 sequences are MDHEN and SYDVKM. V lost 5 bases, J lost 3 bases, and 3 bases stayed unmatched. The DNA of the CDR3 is TGTGCCAGCAGTCCGGGACAGCACACTGAAGCTTTCTTT. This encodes CASSPGQHTEAFF.